This entry describes one TCR beta chain. This entry belongs to a study of blood T cell repertoires in COVID-19. Sequenced by immunoSEQ multiplex PCR; TCRdb stores in-frame clones only, minus some. The table records fewer than 30,000 clones, approximately 84% of them present only once. The CDR3 contains 16 residues. The receptor was derived from a man aged 65 to 85 with active COVID-19. V gene TRBV21-1 combines with J gene TRBJ2-1; the D call of TRBD1 is as the table states it, not checked on the DNA. TRBV21-1 is assigned pseudogene status. Sequenced material: peripheral blood. This CDR3 is CASSRRPGQGCNEQFF. The CDR3 region has the DNA TGTGCCAGCAGCAGAAGACCGGGACAGGGGTGCAATGAGCAGTTCTTC.